The clone carrying this T cell receptor (beta chain) was seen more than once but under ten times. The target antigen is unknown. Transcripts of RNA were the source for amplifying TCR beta CDR3 regions. The library came from an HTBI-primed first-round RT-PCR and a second-round multiplex PCR. TCRdb ran MiXCR on the multiplex PCR reads and lists one entry per CDR3 protein. The profile shows around 1.1 million distinct CDR3 sequences, about two fifths of them singletons. There are 11 residues in the CDR3. CDR1 is MNHEY, CDR2 SVGEGT, per germline. The V gene lost 7 bases and the J gene lost 0 bases, with 3 bases spanning the gap. This sample is part of a study of Graves' ophthalmopathy and Graves' hyperthyroidism. Study conclusions and caveats: With roughly 69% sensitivity and 72% to 80% specificity, the model predicted ophthalmopathy progression.

Sequences were obtained from peripheral blood or thyroid tissue (not recorded which). The chain couples TRBV6-2 or TRBV6-3 to TRBJ1-1; D is unclear. The TCR was taken from an adult man with Graves' hyperthyroidism. The CDR3 is CASKMNTEAFF. The CDR3, as DNA: TGTGCCAGCAAAATGAACACTGAAGCTTTCTTT.